The 21 T cell receptor beta chains in this list originate from one sample, sequenced in a study of response to subunit inactivated influenza vaccine. From the RT-PCR reads, TCRdb called clonotypes with MiXCR, one entry per CDR3 protein. The top ten clones hold about 3% of a sample with some 520,000 distinct CDR3 sequences, 15% to 20% of them seen once. The sample here was CD4+ T cells sorted from PBMCs, taken approximately 25 months after vaccination. The receptors here all came from a man between 50 and 69 years old who received an inactivated influenza vaccine.

A few counts support this clonotype. The gene calls are TRBV24-1 and TRBJ2-3; D possibly corresponds to TRBD1 (6 bases). This CDR3 has 16 residues. The V gene lost 7 bases and the J gene lost 0 bases, with 16 bases spanning the gap. Germline assignment: CDR1 KGHDR and CDR2 SFDVKD. The CDR3 reads CATRSDRRPSTDTQYF. The CDR3 region has the DNA TGTGCCACCAGAAGCGACAGGCGACCCAGCACAGATACGCAGTATTTT.

The chain recombines TRBV6-2 or TRBV6-3 with TRBJ2-7; 7 bases are a match to TRBD1. Germline assignment: CDR1 MNHEY and CDR2 SVGEGT. The V gene end was trimmed by 5 bases and the J gene end by 12 bases; junction bases not matched to a gene: 7. The CDR3 consists of 11 residues. The CDR3: CASSQSDRMYF. CDR3 sequence (DNA): TGTGCCAGCAGTCAATCGGACAGGATGTACTTC.

This clonotype was recorded at least ten times. CDR3 region: CASSQDLRNYGYTF. The CDR3 DNA follows: TGCGCCAGCAGCCAAGATCTCCGGAACTATGGCTACACCTTC. V gene TRBV4-1 combines with J gene TRBJ1-2, with D unclear. Per the germline V gene, CDR1 is MGHRA and CDR2 is YSYEKL. V gave up 0 bases and J gave up 2 bases, with 7 bases separating them. This CDR3 contains 14 residues.

This clonotype appeared a few times. This chain links TRBV30 with TRBJ2-3, with D unclear. CDR3 length: 13 residues. Between the trimmed V and J ends, which lost 3 bases and 0 bases, there was a span of 7 bases. The germline V gene has CDR1 GTSNPN and CDR2 SVGIG (reference sequence). The CDR3, as DNA: TGTGCCTGGAGCTTTGGTAGCACAGATACGCAGTATTTT. Residues: CAWSFGSTDTQYF. The entire variable domain, with the rest obtained from reference TRBV30 and TRBJ2-3, is as follows: SQTIHQWPATLVQPVGSPLSLECTVEGTSNPNLYWYRQAAGRGLQLLFYSVGIGQISSEVPQNLSASRPQDRQFILSSKKLLLSDSGFYLCAWSFGSTDTQYFGPGTRLTVL.

The chain joins TRBV20-1 to TRBJ1-5; TRBD1 is a possible D gene (6 bases). The germline gives CDR1 DFQATT, CDR2 SNEGSKA (reference sequence). The V end was cut by 1 base, the J end by 0 bases, with 13 bases between. This CDR3 has 16 amino acids. The chain's CDR3 is CSARVQGSYSNQPQHF. DNA for the CDR3: TGCAGTGCTAGAGTACAGGGTTCTTATAGCAATCAGCCCCAGCATTTT.

In this sample, this clonotype turned up many times. This chain joins TRBV7-2 and TRBJ2-7; 9 bases map to TRBD2. CDR3 length equals 15 residues. CDR1 is SGHTA, CDR2 FQGNSA, per germline. Germline trimming cut 4 bases from V and 4 bases from J; bases unmatched to any gene: 8. The CDR3 here is CASSWKISGSYEQYF. The CDR3 region has the DNA TGTGCCAGCAGCTGGAAGATTAGCGGGAGTTACGAGCAGTACTTC.

This clonotype was picked up many times. The DNA for the CDR3 is TGTGCCAGCAGCCTCTTACTAGCGGGGACCGGGGAGCTGTTTTTT. Encoded protein: CASSLLLAGTGELFF. The rearrangement links TRBV7-2 to TRBJ2-2; 10 nucleotides align to TRBD2. Per the germline V gene, CDR1 is SGHTA and CDR2 is FQGNSA. V lost 5 bases, J lost 5 bases, and 5 bases stayed unmatched. CDR3 length equals 15 residues.

This clonotype was seen a few times. V gene TRBV20-1 combines with J gene TRBJ2-7, with 8 positions matching TRBD1. J lost 5 bases, V lost 3 bases, and 6 bases had no gene match. This CDR3 is 13 amino acids long. Germline lookup yields CDR1 DFQATT and CDR2 SNEGSKA (reference sequence). The CDR3 loop reads CSASPRGLHEQYF. CDR3 bases: TGCAGTGCTAGCCCCAGGGGGCTCCACGAGCAGTACTTC.

This clonotype turned up a few times. The CDR3 DNA reads as TGCAGTGCTAGCAGCGGAGCGGGCCACGAGCAGTACTTC. Translated, it gives CSASSGAGHEQYF. The rearrangement uses TRBV20-1 and TRBJ2-7; TRBD2 is a possible D gene (6 bases). Trimming removed 3 bases at V and 5 bases at J, with 14 bases between. The V gene's germline CDR1 is DFQATT and CDR2 SNEGSKA (reference sequence). The CDR3 has 13 amino acids.

This clonotype turned up a few times. CDR3 sequence: CASSGEGAGNQPQHF. Written as DNA, the CDR3 is TGTGCCAGCAGCGGGGAGGGAGCGGGCAATCAGCCCCAGCATTTT. The chain uses TRBV28 and TRBJ1-5; D gene uncertain. Germline values: CDR1 MDHEN, CDR2 SYDVKM. CDR3 length equals 15 residues. Trimming took off 6 bases at V and 2 bases at J, with 14 bases between the two ends.

This clonotype was recorded many times. This chain links TRBV5-5 with TRBJ2-2, with 9 bases identical to TRBD1. The trim removed 3 bases at V and 4 bases at J, leaving 1 base unmatched. The CDR3 runs 14 residues. Germline V gene data show CDR1 as SGHKS and CDR2 as YYEKEE (reference sequence). The CDR3 spells CASSSQGATGELFF. The CDR3 DNA follows: TGTGCCAGCAGCTCACAGGGGGCCACCGGGGAGCTGTTTTTT.

This clonotype has a handful of counts. The CDR3 DNA follows: TGTGCCAGCAGCCCGTGGACTAGCCAGGAGACCCAGTACTTC. It specifies CASSPWTSQETQYF. The V call is TRBV11-2, the J call TRBJ2-5; 8 positions agree with TRBD2. V gave up 5 bases and J gave up 5 bases; unmatched junction bases: 7. This CDR3 has 14 residues. Germline V gives CDR1 SGHAT, CDR2 FQNNGV.

The chain combines TRBV12-3 or TRBV12-4 with TRBJ2-5; a possible D gene is TRBD1 (6 bases). V was trimmed by 8 bases and J by 2 bases, leaving 9 bases between them. CDR3 length equals 12 residues. CDR3 DNA: TGTGCCAGCGGACAGTTACAAGAGACCCAGTACTTC. Its protein product is CASGQLQETQYF.

This rearrangement joins TRBV21-1 to TRBJ2-3; whether TRBD1, the table's D call, matches the DNA was not checked. TRBV21-1 is marked as a pseudogene. The CDR3 is made up of 19 amino acids. CDR3 in amino acids: CASSKELSGTSSSTDTQYF. As DNA, the CDR3 is TGTGCCAGCAGCAAAGAGCTTAGCGGGACGTCCTCTAGCACAGATACGCAGTATTTT.

This clonotype has just one count. CDR3 bases: TGCAGAGTAGTATTTGACTCCTACAATGAGCAGTTCTTC. This translates into CRVVFDSYNEQFF. V gene TRBV20-1 combines with J gene TRBJ2-1, with D uncertain. The CDR3 sequence is 13 residues long. Per germline, CDR1 DFQATT and CDR2 SNEGSKA (reference sequence).

This chain connects TRBV6-2 or TRBV6-3 to TRBJ2-1; 10 positions agree with TRBD1. Germline V CDR1 and CDR2: MNHEY, SVGEGT. The CDR3 is 17 residues long. V dropped 3 bases and J dropped 8; count of bases not matched to a gene: 13. The CDR3 DNA reads TGTGCCAGCAGTTATATAACGGGACAGGGGAAGTTCGATGAGCAGTTCTTC. Translating it yields CASSYITGQGKFDEQFF.

V usage is TRBV9 and J usage is TRBJ2-1, with TRBD2 identical over 7 bases. The CDR3 runs to 14 residues. V trimming: 4 bases; J trimming: 8 bases; junction bases outside the gene matches: 9. Germline-derived CDR1 and CDR2 are SGDLS and YYNGEE. CDR3 sequence (DNA): TGTGCCAGCAGCCCGGGAGGCGGGAAGGATGAGCAGTTCTTC. Its protein product is CASSPGGGKDEQFF.

This clonotype has more than one count but fewer than ten. This chain joins TRBV12-3 or TRBV12-4 and TRBJ1-6; 10 bases line up with TRBD1. The CDR3 contains 14 residues. V trimming: 6 bases; J trimming: 10 bases; junction bases outside the gene matches: 6. The CDR3 region is CASSGQGVKSPLHF. The CDR3 DNA reads as TGTGCCAGCAGCGGACAGGGGGTTAAATCACCCCTCCACTTT.

The chain combines TRBV20-1 with TRBJ1-1; TRBD1 might be the D (5 bases). The CDR3 is made up of 15 amino acids. Trimming took 3 bases from V and 2 from J, leaving 16 bases between them. Germline V lookup: CDR1 DFQATT, CDR2 SNEGSKA (reference sequence). The CDR3 DNA is TGCAGTGCTAGTACCATCACAGGATTAAACACTGAAGCTTTCTTT. It encodes CSASTITGLNTEAFF.

A few counts support this clonotype. This chain links TRBV27 with TRBJ2-1; 9 bases align to TRBD1. The V gene's germline CDR1 is MNHEY and CDR2 SMNVEV (reference sequence). The CDR3 totals 14 residues. V lost 5 bases to trimming and J lost 8 bases; unmatched junction nucleotides: 7. The CDR3 DNA reads TGTGCCAGCAGTCCGGGACAGGGTACCTATGAGCAGTTCTTC. As protein: CASSPGQGTYEQFF.

A few counts support this clonotype. The rearrangement joins TRBV5-1 to TRBJ2-1; D is unresolved. V was clipped by 4 bases and J by 0 bases, with 11 bases between them. CDR1 SGHRS and CDR2 YFSETQ come from the germline V gene. This CDR3 has 15 amino acids. The CDR3 sequence is CASSEANPSYNEQFF. The CDR3 DNA reads as TGCGCCAGCAGCGAGGCAAACCCCTCCTACAATGAGCAGTTCTTC.